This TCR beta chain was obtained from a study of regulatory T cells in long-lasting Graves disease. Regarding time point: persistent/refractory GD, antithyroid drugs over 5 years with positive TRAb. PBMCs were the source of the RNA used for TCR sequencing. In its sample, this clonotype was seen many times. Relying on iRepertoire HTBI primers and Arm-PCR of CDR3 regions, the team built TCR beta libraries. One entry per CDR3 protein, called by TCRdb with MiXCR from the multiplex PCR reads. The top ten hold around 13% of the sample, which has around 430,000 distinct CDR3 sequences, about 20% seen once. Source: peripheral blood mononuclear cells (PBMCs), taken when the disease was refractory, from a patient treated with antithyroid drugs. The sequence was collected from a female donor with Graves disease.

As DNA, the CDR3 is TGTGCCAGCAGTGAATCGGGCGGAACCTACGAGCAGTACTTC. Protein sequence: CASSESGGTYEQYF. The chain uses TRBV2 and TRBJ2-7; D is unclear. This CDR3 has 14 residues. Germline values: CDR1 SNHLY, CDR2 FYNNEI. Trimming removed 2 bases at V and 2 bases at J, with 10 bases between.